One T cell receptor (beta chain) is described in this entry. Its antigen remains unidentified. This specimen comes from a study of T cell responses to AZD1222 COVID-19 vaccine. Study results and limitations: Donors, mostly white British, included more females; clonal diversity was possibly underestimated.

Germline V gene data show CDR1 as SGHTA and CDR2 as FQGNSA. CDR3 length: 13 residues. V was cut by 1 base and J by 8 bases, with 11 bases left in between. Repertoires were generated with immunoSEQ multiplex PCR, while TCRdb's copy carries only in-frame clones and drops some. Counted here are approximately 220,000 clones, about 93% occurring once; the ten biggest clones make up more than 0.8%. V and J are TRBV7-2 and TRBJ1-1; D ambiguous. The sequence came from an adult in good health. The material sequenced was peripheral blood, taken on day 0 of MenACWY control vaccination. For the CDR3, the DNA is TGTGCCAGCAGCTTAGGAAGGGTGGGGGAAGCTTTCTTT. It encodes CASSLGRVGEAFF.